This is a list of T cell receptor beta chains from one sample in a study of response to subunit inactivated influenza vaccine. TCRdb re-called the RT-PCR reads with MiXCR, one entry per CDR3 protein. This sample has 280,000 or so distinct CDR3 sequences; about a fifth occur once, and the top ten carry about a tenth. The specimen comprised PBMCs from blood, sampled around 22 months after vaccination. The receptors were gathered from a man aged 45-69 years who received an inactivated influenza vaccine. Both conserved end residues are part of each CDR3. The D gene is left open where the match is weak. Size values are once, few and many counts, or a class for expanded clones, and some rows have none.

D gene,clone size,V gene,J gene,CDR3 DNA,CDR3 protein
.,few,TRBV5-1,TRBJ1-3,TGCGCCAGCAGCTTGGCCGGACCCACCCGTGGAAACACCATATATTTT,CASSLAGPTRGNTIYF
TRBD1,.,TRBV20-1,TRBJ2-3,TGCAGTGCTTGGTCCGGGACAGGAAGCACAGATACGCAGTATTTT,CSAWSGTGSTDTQYF
.,few,TRBV29-1,TRBJ1-2,TGCAGCGCATCGACAGGCTATGGCTACACCTTC,CSASTGYGYTF
TRBD2,.,TRBV11-3,TRBJ2-1,TGTGCCAGCAGCATTAGCGGGGGGAGCTCCTACAATGAGCAGTTCTTC,CASSISGGSSYNEQFF
.,.,TRBV3-1,TRBJ2-2,TGTGCCAGCAGCCAAGATAGCTCCCCCGGGGAGCTGTTTTTT,CASSQDSSPGELFF
.,many,TRBV6-1,TRBJ1-2,TGTGCCAGCAGTGAATGGAACGGATATGGCTACACCTTC,CASSEWNGYGYTF
.,.,TRBV25-1,TRBJ2-7,TGTGCCAGCAGTGTCGGGGACGGAGGATACTACGAGCAGTACTTC,CASSVGDGGYYEQYF
.,many,TRBV7-6,TRBJ1-1,TGTGCCAGCAGCTTAGAGCAGCTCACTGAAGCTTTCTTT,CASSLEQLTEAFF
TRBD2,.,TRBV20-1,TRBJ2-7,TGCAGTGCTAGTGGCGGGAGTATTGGAAGCTACGAGCAGTACTTC,CSASGGSIGSYEQYF
TRBD2,.,TRBV28,TRBJ2-7,TGTGCCAGCAGAACACCACTAGCGGGAATTTGGTACGAGCAGTACTTC,CASRTPLAGIWYEQYF
.,few,TRBV18,TRBJ1-3,TGTGCCAGCTCACCTAGTGTACCCGGGACACGGATAGCCTCTGGAAACACCATATATTTT,CASSPSVPGTRIASGNTIYF
.,many,TRBV29-1,TRBJ1-1,TGCAGCGGTTCAGGGTACACTGAAGCTTTCTTT,CSGSGYTEAFF
.,few,TRBV11-2,TRBJ1-4,TGTGCCAGCAGCTTGCCGACCACGGTGAATGAAGGACTGTTTTTT,CASSLPTTVNEGLFF
TRBD2,.,TRBV6-5,TRBJ2-7,TGTGCCAGCAGTTACGAGGTCAGCGGGGGGTACGAGCAGTACTTC,CASSYEVSGGYEQYF
TRBD2,.,TRBV20-1,TRBJ2-3,TGCAGTGCTAGAAACCTAGCGGGAGGGTCGGATACGCAGTATTTT,CSARNLAGGSDTQYF
TRBD1,.,TRBV29-1,TRBJ2-3,TGCAGCGTTGAACGGGACAGGGGGCAAGATACGCAGTATTTT,CSVERDRGQDTQYF
.,few,TRBV12-3/TRBV12-4,TRBJ1-3,TGTGCCAGCACTCTACAGGAGACCTCTGGAAACACCATATATTTT,CASTLQETSGNTIYF
.,.,TRBV14,TRBJ2-1,TGTGCCAGCAGCCAATCGACAGCAGGGGAGCAGTTCTTC,CASSQSTAGEQFF
.,few,TRBV7-8,TRBJ1-5,TGTGCCAGCAGCTTAGGTGGCGGGTCTGGCAATCAGCCCCAGCATTTT,CASSLGGGSGNQPQHF
.,few,TRBV29-1,TRBJ2-5,TGCAGCGTCGGATTAGGGTCATCCCAGGGGCCCCAGTACTTC,CSVGLGSSQGPQYF
.,.,TRBV7-3,TRBJ2-1,TGTGCCAGCAGCCCCGCGGGAAATTCCTACAATGAGCAGTTCTTC,CASSPAGNSYNEQFF
.,.,TRBV10-3,TRBJ2-7,TGTGCCATCAGTGATAAAGGGGACAAGAATACCTACGAGCAGTACTTC,CAISDKGDKNTYEQYF
.,.,TRBV10-3,TRBJ1-2,TGTGCCATCAGTGGTCCAGGGGCCATGGATGGCTACACCTTC,CAISGPGAMDGYTF
.,.,TRBV28,TRBJ2-7,TGTGCCAGCGCGCTTTACAGGGAGCAGTACTTC,CASALYREQYF
TRBD1,few,TRBV29-1,TRBJ1-2,TGCAGCGTTGAAGACCCAGGAGGGACAGGGGTCTATGGCTACACCTTC,CSVEDPGGTGVYGYTF